This T cell receptor (beta chain) was recorded in a study of T cells in Graves' hyperthyroidism and ophthalmopathy. Study-level background: Peripheral blood was obtained at initial diagnosis, preceding any treatment. Findings and caveats of the study: The blood repertoire included most of the expanded thyroid clonotypes above 0.001. Ophthalmopathy got predicted by the model a median around 6.6 months before its onset.

This clonotype was observed a handful of times. Its cognate antigen is unknown. Amplified regions were TCR beta CDR3 sequences from RNA transcripts. HTBI primers were employed in a first-round RT-PCR of the TCR CDR3. TCRdb called the multiplex PCR reads again in MiXCR, with one record for every CDR3 protein. The sample contains more than 500,000 distinct CDR3 sequences, around 15% of which appear only once. PBMCs were sourced from over 8.5 ml fresh peripheral blood. The sample comprised blood. This clonotype was obtained from a woman younger than 45 with Graves' ophthalmopathy.

CDR3 nucleotide sequence: TGCAGCGTTGGGGGGACAGGGGCCTCCTACGAGCAGTACTTC. This codes for CSVGGTGASYEQYF. This rearrangement joins TRBV29-1 to TRBJ2-7; 10 bases match TRBD1. V trimming: 4 bases; J trimming: 0 bases; junction bases outside the gene matches: 3. Germline-derived CDR1 and CDR2 are SQVTM and ANQGSEA. This CDR3 is 14 amino acids long.